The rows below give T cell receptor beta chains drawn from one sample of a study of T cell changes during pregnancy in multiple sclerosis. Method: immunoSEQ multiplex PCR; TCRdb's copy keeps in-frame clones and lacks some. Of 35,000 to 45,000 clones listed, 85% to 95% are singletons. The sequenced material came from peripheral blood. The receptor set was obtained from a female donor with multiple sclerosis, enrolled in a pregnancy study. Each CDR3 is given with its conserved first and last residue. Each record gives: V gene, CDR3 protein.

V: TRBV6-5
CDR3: CASSYNRAYTGELFF

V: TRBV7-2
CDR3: CASSQTGGGQPQHF

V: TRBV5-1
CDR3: CASSWTSGSLEQFF

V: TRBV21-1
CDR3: CASGLAANEQFF

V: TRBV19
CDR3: CASSIVPAGGLQETQYF

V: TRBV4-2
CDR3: CASSQARSGTGELFF

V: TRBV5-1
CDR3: CASSLGPSNEQFF

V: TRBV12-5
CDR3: CASGLSPVRGGYTF

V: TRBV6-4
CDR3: CASSDSPGGNQPQHF

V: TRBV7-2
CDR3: CASSLVQANEQFF

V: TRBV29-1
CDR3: CSVDWGQGLSYEQYF

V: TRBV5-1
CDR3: CASSSSSSYNEQFF

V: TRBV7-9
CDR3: CASSRRGGLNTEAFF

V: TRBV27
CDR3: CASSLSTTSGYNEQFF

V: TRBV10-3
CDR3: CAISGLTGGSYEQYF

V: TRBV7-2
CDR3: CASSLETSGRWSNEQFF

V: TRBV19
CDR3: CASSMGSTNEKLFF

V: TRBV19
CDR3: CASSIDGRTEAFF

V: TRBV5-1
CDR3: CASSLAEPGSTEAFF

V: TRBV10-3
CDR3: CAISESSENQPQHF

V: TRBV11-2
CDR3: CASSFDEYSTEAFF

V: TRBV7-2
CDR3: CASSLGDQGASYGYTF

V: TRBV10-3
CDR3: CAISERQGAIGNTIYF

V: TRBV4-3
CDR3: CASSQELGGAAQPQHF

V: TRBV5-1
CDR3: CASSLELAAGYNEQFF

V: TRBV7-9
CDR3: CASSRWAAGYEQYF

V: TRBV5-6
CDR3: CASSRGGASREQYF

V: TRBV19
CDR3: CASSSTAPTGELFF

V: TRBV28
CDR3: CASSLYSSESDGYTF

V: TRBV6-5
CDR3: CASSFNRVANTEAFF

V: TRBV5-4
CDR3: CASGGDYGYTF

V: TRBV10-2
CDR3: CASSEPGQGYNQPQHF

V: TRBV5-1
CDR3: CASSRGQVSYEQYF

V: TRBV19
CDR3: CASSIALSGSSYEQYF

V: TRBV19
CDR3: CASSMGDRGYTF

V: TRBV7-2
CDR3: CASSPPAVSAGDGYTF

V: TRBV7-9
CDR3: CASSLFRGGTDTQYF

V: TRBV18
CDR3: CASSPPSGHTEAFF

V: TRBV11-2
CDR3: CASSLDVGTGVADTQYF

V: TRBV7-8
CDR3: CASSLGGPARNYGYTF

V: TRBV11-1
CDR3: CASSPLWGDMASEQYF

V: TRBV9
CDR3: CASSKLTGSNEKLFF

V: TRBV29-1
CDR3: CSVEAAGAPLTDTQYF